This T cell receptor beta chain is from a study of cytomegalovirus exposure and HLA in healthy donors. Whole-study results and caveats: Likely technical artifact: a cluster of highly shared sequence variants. In a later analysis, TCR beta V- and J-gene trimming was associated with a missense DCLRE1C variant. The study designated some 180 TCR beta chains cytomegalovirus-associated. Published work reported that the classifier diagnosed cytomegalovirus status with high specificity and sensitivity.

Concerning this clone itself: Its cognate antigen is unknown.

The PCR made use of 60 Vbeta and 13 Jbeta primers. Sequencing used immunoSEQ multiplex PCR; TCRdb keeps in-frame clones, though not all of them. The table lists 160,000 or so clones, approximately 82% of them singletons, with approximately 1.5% in the top ten. This TCR was sampled from a male donor in good health and CMV-seronegative. What was sequenced was PBMCs.

CDR3 region: CASRGQSTAKEQYF. In DNA form, the CDR3 reads TGTGCCAGTAGGGGACAATCGACCGCTAAGGAGCAGTACTTC. The chain has TRBV19 and TRBJ2-7; possible D gene TRBD1, 6 bases. This CDR3 has 14 amino acids. Germline assignment: CDR1 LNHDA and CDR2 SQIVND (reference sequence). Trimming took off 6 bases at V and 7 bases at J, with 19 bases between the two ends.